These 19 T cell receptor beta chains share one sample of origin, sequenced in a study of cytomegalovirus exposure and HLA in healthy donors. PCR was performed using 60 Vbeta and 13 Jbeta primers. The repertoire was sequenced with immunoSEQ multiplex PCR; TCRdb's copy has only in-frame clones and lacks some. The sample includes some 150,000 clones, 80% seen only once; the top ten take over 1%. Material for sequencing was PBMCs. These TCRs come from a woman in her forties or fifties in good health and CMV-seronegative.

This chain connects TRBV28 to TRBJ2-1, with TRBD2 identical over 8 bases. This CDR3 comprises 14 residues. Germline CDR1 is MDHEN and CDR2 is SYDVKM. Trimming took 6 bases from V and 7 from J; bases not matched to a gene: 8. The CDR3 DNA reads as TGTGCCAGCAGCTCGGCGGGGGGCAATAATGAGCAGTTCTTC. Protein sequence: CASSSAGGNNEQFF. Full variable domain (rest looked up from reference TRBV28 and TRBJ2-1): DVKVTQSSRYLVKRTGEKVFLECVQDMDHENMFWYRQDPGLGLRLIYFSYDVKMKEKGDIPEGYSVSREKKERFSLILESASTNQTSMYLCASSSAGGNNEQFFGPGTRLTVL.

Here the CDR3 DNA reads TGCGCCAGCAGTGATCCCACAGGGCGGACCGGGGAGCTGTTTTTT. Its translation: CASSDPTGRTGELFF. V and J are TRBV10-2 and TRBJ2-2, with D tentatively TRBD1 (6 bases). The V gene lost 3 bases and the J gene lost 5 bases, with 13 bases spanning the gap. This CDR3 is 15 amino acids long. Germline values: CDR1 WSHSY, CDR2 SAAADI.

CDR3 sequence reads: CASSIDRGRPSGNTIYF. The CDR3 DNA follows: TGTGCCAGCAGTATCGACAGGGGGCGCCCCTCTGGAAACACCATATATTTT. This sequence joins TRBV28 and TRBJ1-3; 10 bases are shared with TRBD1. This CDR3 has 17 residues. The J segment lost 0 bases and the V segment lost 5 bases, leaving 7 bases of the junction unmatched. Germline V gene sequence: CDR1 MDHEN, CDR2 SYDVKM.

In this sample, this clone turned up a few times. The chain links TRBV2 to TRBJ1-5; D gene uncertain. Trimming shortened V by 7 bases and J by 2 bases, and 15 bases separated the two germline ends. The V gene's germline CDR1 is SNHLY and CDR2 FYNNEI. The CDR3 contains 15 residues. The CDR3 is CASTQETGGNQPQHF. For the CDR3, the DNA is TGTGCCAGCACCCAAGAGACCGGGGGCAATCAGCCCCAGCATTTT.

The chain employs TRBV4-2 and TRBJ1-2; 9 nucleotides line up with TRBD1. With 0 bases clipped from V and 8 bases from J, the junction kept 16 bases outside the gene matches. Germline V CDR1 and CDR2: LGHNA, YNFKEQ. This CDR3 comprises 18 residues. CDR3 bases: TGTGCCAGCAGCCAAGATTCCGGGACAGGGTTGTGGGCGGGAGGCTACACCTTC. This gives the protein CASSQDSGTGLWAGGYTF.

The rearrangement links TRBV9 to TRBJ1-2, with a possible D match to TRBD1 (6 bases). Germline-derived CDR1 and CDR2 are SGDLS and YYNGEE. The length of the CDR3 is 14 residues. The ends were cut back, 3 bases at V and 7 bases at J, with 16 bases in the middle. The CDR3 protein is CASSGQGYTGGYTF. In nucleotides, the CDR3 is TGTGCCAGCAGCGGGCAGGGGTACACTGGTGGCTACACCTTC.

The chain combines TRBV7-2 with TRBJ1-1, with a tentative D call TRBD1 (5 bases). With 0 bases removed from V and 3 bases from J, the gap between germline ends came to 8 bases. Germline CDR1 and CDR2: SGHTA and FQGNSA. The CDR3 consists of 14 residues. Here the CDR3 reads CASSLARGDTEAFF. CDR3 in DNA: TGTGCCAGCAGCTTAGCGCGGGGGGACACTGAAGCTTTCTTT. The whole variable domain, filled in from reference TRBV7-2 and TRBJ1-1, reads GAGVSQSPSNKVTEKGKDVELRCDPISGHTALYWYRQSLGQGLEFLIYFQGNSAPDKSGLPSDRFSAERTGGSVSTLTIQRTQQEDSAVYLCASSLARGDTEAFFGQGTRLTVV.

CDR3 loop: CASSPVIQGGNQPQHF. CDR3 DNA: TGTGCCAGCAGCCCGGTGATCCAGGGGGGCAATCAGCCCCAGCATTTT. The V gene is TRBV28, the J gene TRBJ1-5, with 7 positions matching TRBD1. Germline CDR1 MDHEN, CDR2 SYDVKM. The junction had 10 bases not matched to a gene; V was cut back by 6 bases and J by 2 bases. The CDR3 spans 16 residues.

The gene calls are TRBV28 and TRBJ1-5, with 8 bases lining up with TRBD1. The CDR3 is 14 amino acids. CDR1 is MDHEN and CDR2 is SYDVKM in the germline V gene. After removal of 10 bases from V and 2 bases from J, the junction contained 7 bases not matched to a gene. CDR3 region: CAITQGAGNQPQHF. CDR3 nucleotides: TGTGCCATCACTCAGGGGGCAGGCAATCAGCCCCAGCATTTT.

This sequence joins TRBV7-9 and TRBJ1-1, with no clear D. CDR1 and CDR2 (germline): SEHNR, FQNEAQ (reference sequence). CDR3 size: 14 residues. V shed 2 bases and J shed 1 base, with 8 bases lying between them. CDR3 in amino acids: CASSLMGRNTEAFF. The CDR3, as DNA: TGTGCCAGCAGCTTAATGGGGAGGAACACTGAAGCTTTCTTT.

The chain recombines TRBV5-1 with TRBJ1-2, with 9 bases that match TRBD1. J lost 6 bases, V lost 4 bases, and 7 bases had no gene match. This CDR3 has 14 amino acids. Per the germline V gene, CDR1 is SGHRS and CDR2 is YFSETQ. CDR3 nucleotides: TGCGCCAGCAGCCCCGGGGACAGGGCTGATGGCTACACCTTC. Protein sequence: CASSPGDRADGYTF.

The rearrangement joins TRBV9 to TRBJ2-4; TRBD1 agrees at 8 bases. V dropped 3 bases and J dropped 7; count of bases not matched to a gene: 3. The CDR3 consists of 13 residues. The germline gives CDR1 SGDLS, CDR2 YYNGEE. In DNA form, the CDR3 reads TGTGCCAGCAGCGACCACAGGGGGAACATTCAGTACTTC. This sequence encodes CASSDHRGNIQYF.

This chain links TRBV6-5 with TRBJ2-5; weak D call: TRBD2 (5 bases). V was cut by 6 bases and J by 5 bases, with 10 bases left in between. CDR1 and CDR2 from the germline V gene are MNHEY and SVGAGI. The CDR3 has 12 amino acids. The CDR3 DNA is TGTGCCAGCAGCCGCGGCGGGGAGACCCAGTACTTC. This translates into CASSRGGETQYF.

This chain joins TRBV7-9 and TRBJ1-1; the D is unclear. The CDR3 sequence is 14 residues long. Germline-derived CDR1 and CDR2 are SEHNR and FQNEAQ (reference sequence). The germline V and J ends were trimmed by 1 base and 2 bases, with 8 bases remaining between them. The CDR3 sequence: CASSLGQVNTEAFF. The CDR3 DNA reads TGTGCCAGCAGCTTAGGGCAGGTAAACACTGAAGCTTTCTTT.

This clone was observed a few times. This chain uses TRBV5-1 with TRBJ1-4; D is perhaps TRBD1 (5 bases). The V gene's germline CDR1 is SGHRS and CDR2 YFSETQ. V was shortened by 1 base and J by 3 bases, with 10 bases between the two germline ends. CDR3 length: 15 residues. The CDR3 sequence is CASSLSAQANEKLFF. In nucleotides, the CDR3 is TGCGCCAGCAGCTTGTCAGCACAGGCTAATGAAAAACTGTTTTTT.

This clone was seen a handful of times. The chain couples TRBV7-8 to TRBJ2-1, with 9 bases that match TRBD2. This CDR3 is 17 amino acids long. Germline V lookup: CDR1 SGHVS, CDR2 FQNEAQ. V shed 5 bases, J shed 0 bases, and the junction held 8 bases outside the gene matches. The CDR3 nucleotides are TGTGCCAGCAGCATAAGCGGGGGGTCGAGCTCCTACAATGAGCAGTTCTTC. Protein: CASSISGGSSSYNEQFF.

As concerns this clone: This CDR3 is also generated by other DNA sequences in the sample. The chain employs TRBV28 and TRBJ2-7; no clear D gene. CDR1 is MDHEN, CDR2 SYDVKM, per germline. V was clipped by 5 bases and J by 2 bases, with 4 bases between them. The CDR3 covers 11 residues. The CDR3 loop reads CASSSAYEQYF. CDR3 sequence (DNA): TGTGCCAGCAGTAGCGCCTACGAGCAGTACTTC.

This chain joins TRBV19 and TRBJ1-5; weak D call: TRBD1 (6 bases). Deletions cut 2 bases from V and 4 bases from J, with 15 bases between. There are 16 residues in the CDR3. The V gene's germline CDR1 is LNHDA and CDR2 SQIVND (reference sequence). Here the CDR3 DNA reads TGTGCCAGTAGTATAAGGCCTAGGCAGGGGAATCAGCCCCAGCATTTT. Protein: CASSIRPRQGNQPQHF. Based on the CDR3 plus reference TRBV19 and TRBJ1-5, the full variable domain is DGGITQSPKYLFRKEGQNVTLSCEQNLNHDAMYWYRQDPGQGLRLIYYSQIVNDFQKGDIAEGYSVSREKKESFPLTVTSAQKNPTAFYLCASSIRPRQGNQPQHFGDGTRLSIL.

This chain joins TRBV4-3 and TRBJ2-5; 8 nucleotides align to TRBD1. The J call is in doubt because the DNA end fits TRBJ2-7 better. The CDR3 length is 16 residues. The germline CDR1 and CDR2 sequences are LGHNA and YSLEER. The CDR3 sequence is CASSLYAGGLIYEQYF. The CDR3 region has the DNA TGCGCCAGCAGCCTTTACGCAGGGGGCTTAATCTACGAGCAGTACTTC.